Presented here are 6 T cell receptor beta chains from one specimen sequenced in a study of CD8 T cells in Susac syndrome (dated by TCRdb to the late 2010s). The receptor library was made with the immunoSEQ multiplex PCR assay. RNA was extracted using the RNeasy kit, and about 0.45 to 1 ug of the RNA was reverse transcribed with random hexamers. TCRdb reprocessed the public reads (quality trimming at Q25 with fastp, clone calling with MiXCR) and kept in-frame beta chains. Each record represents a unique CDR3 protein, reported with the most common genes and DNA among its rows. This sample holds 120,000 to 150,000 distinct CDR3 sequences; around 94% were observed only once. The ten largest clones represent over 0.07% of the sample. Source material: CD4+ T cells from PBMCs. The receptors shown here come from a human donor in good health.

The J gene is TRBJ2-1, the V gene TRBV7-2; D is perhaps TRBD1 (6 bases). V dropped 1 base and J dropped 6 bases, with 13 bases sitting between them. The CDR3 has 15 residues. CDR1 and CDR2 (germline): SGHTA, FQGNSA. DNA for the CDR3: TGTGCCAGCAGCTTAGGGGGGCCGACAGGCAATGAGCAGTTCTTC. Its translation: CASSLGGPTGNEQFF.

This sequence joins TRBV29-1 and TRBJ1-5, with 8 bases matching TRBD1. This CDR3 comprises 15 residues. Germline CDR1 SQVTM, CDR2 ANQGSEA. Trimming cost V 4 bases and J 5 bases; bases outside gene matches: 10. CDR3 in amino acids: CSVGMRAGGDQPQHF. As DNA, the CDR3 is TGCAGCGTTGGTATGAGGGCAGGGGGCGATCAGCCCCAGCATTTT.

The gene calls are TRBV5-1 and TRBJ2-7, with a possible D match to TRBD2 (6 bases). The CDR3 has 16 residues. Trimming removed 4 bases from V and 0 bases from J, with 17 bases in between. Germline-derived CDR1 and CDR2 are SGHRS and YFSETQ. The CDR3 coding sequence is TGCGCCAGCAGCCCCTCTGGGGGGAAGAGCTCCTACGAGCAGTACTTC. Its translation: CASSPSGGKSSYEQYF.

The rearrangement links TRBV19 to TRBJ2-3, with 8 bases matching TRBD2. Trimming cost V 8 bases and J 5 bases; bases outside gene matches: 9. CDR1 is LNHDA and CDR2 is SQIVND in the germline V gene (reference sequence). This CDR3 comprises 14 residues. The CDR3 sequence is CASLASGGRDTQYF. The CDR3 DNA reads TGTGCCAGTCTGGCTTCGGGAGGGCGAGATACGCAGTATTTT.

The chain combines TRBV2 with TRBJ2-1; the D is unclear. V dropped 4 bases and J dropped 9 bases, with 7 bases sitting between them. Germline CDR1 SNHLY, CDR2 FYNNEI. The CDR3 has 11 amino acids. The CDR3 loop reads CASSGTSEQFF. CDR3 in DNA: TGTGCCAGCAGTGGGACGTCTGAGCAGTTCTTC.

This clonotype was detected once. V usage is TRBV12-3 or TRBV12-4 and J usage is TRBJ2-2; 15 positions match TRBD2. The CDR3 runs to 15 residues. V dropped 6 bases and J dropped 6; count of bases not matched to a gene: 2. Here the CDR3 reads CASRGLAGGAGELFF. CDR3 DNA: TGTGCCAGCAGGGGACTAGCGGGAGGTGCCGGGGAGCTGTTTTTT.